This note documents a single TCR beta chain sequence. The source of the sample is a study of control samples from healthy donors and cancer patients. Only in-frame clones appear in the TCRdb table, and some are missing; sequencing was by immunoSEQ multiplex PCR. The table has about 88,000 clones, 85% to 95% seen once. Sequencing was performed on blood. This sequence was found in a young man in good health.

The CDR3 sequence: CASSAPLGGLYGAFF. The CDR3 bases are TGTGCCAGTAGTGCCCCCCTCGGGGGGCTCTACGGAGCTTTCTTT. The chain recombines TRBV19 with TRBJ1-1, with a weak D call TRBD1 (6 bases). V was pared by 5 bases and J by 10 bases, with 23 bases between. The germline V gene encodes CDR1 LNHDA and CDR2 SQIVND (reference sequence). The CDR3 spans 15 residues.